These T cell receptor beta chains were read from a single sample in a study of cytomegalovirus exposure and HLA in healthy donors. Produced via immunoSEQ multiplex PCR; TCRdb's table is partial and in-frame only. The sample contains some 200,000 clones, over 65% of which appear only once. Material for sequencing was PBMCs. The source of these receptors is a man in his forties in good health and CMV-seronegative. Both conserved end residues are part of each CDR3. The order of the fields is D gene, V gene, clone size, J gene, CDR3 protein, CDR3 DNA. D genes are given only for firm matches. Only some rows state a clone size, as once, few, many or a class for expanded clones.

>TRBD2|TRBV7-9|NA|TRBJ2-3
CASSLNVAGGTDTQYF
TGTGCCAGCAGCTTGAACGTAGCGGGGGGCACAGATACGCAGTATTTT
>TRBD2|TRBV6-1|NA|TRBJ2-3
CASTPSAGGPDTQYF
TGTGCCAGCACCCCGAGTGCGGGAGGGCCAGATACGCAGTATTTT
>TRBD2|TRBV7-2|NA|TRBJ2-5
CASSPGGTQETQYF
TGTGCCAGCAGCCCGGGGGGGACCCAAGAGACCCAGTACTTC
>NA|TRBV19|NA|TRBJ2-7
CASSLGDYEQYF
TGTGCCAGTAGTTTGGGAGACTACGAGCAGTACTTC
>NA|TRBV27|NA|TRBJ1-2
CASSLSAGGAYGYTF
TGTGCCAGCAGTTTATCGGCAGGAGGGGCCTATGGCTACACCTTC
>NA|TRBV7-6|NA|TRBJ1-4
CASSLEFEGATNEKLFF
TGTGCCAGCAGCTTAGAATTTGAGGGTGCAACTAATGAAAAACTGTTTTTT
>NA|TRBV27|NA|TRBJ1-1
CASSLGRGMVAFF
TGTGCCAGCAGTTTAGGGAGGGGCATGGTCGCTTTCTTT
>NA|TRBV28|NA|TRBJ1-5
CASMQGGEGQPQHF
TGTGCCAGCATGCAGGGAGGGGAGGGTCAGCCCCAGCATTTT
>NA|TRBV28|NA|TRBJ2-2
CASSPSDYTGELFF
TGTGCCAGCAGTCCCTCGGACTACACCGGGGAGCTGTTTTTT
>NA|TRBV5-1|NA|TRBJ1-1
CASSAHPDSNTEAFF
TGCGCCAGCAGCGCCCACCCTGACAGCAACACTGAAGCTTTCTTT
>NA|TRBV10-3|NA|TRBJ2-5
CAISSPGETQYF
TGTGCCATCAGTAGCCCCGGGGAGACCCAGTACTTC
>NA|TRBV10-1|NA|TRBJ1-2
CASSESGGRGLGYTF
TGCGCCAGCAGTGAGTCGGGGGGGCGAGGGTTAGGCTACACCTTC
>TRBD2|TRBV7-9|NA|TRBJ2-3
CASSGRGGAHTQYF
TGTGCCAGCAGCGGGCGCGGGGGGGCGCATACGCAGTATTTT
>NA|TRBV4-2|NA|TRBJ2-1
CASSQEGSSYNEQFF
TGTGCCAGCAGCCAAGAGGGGAGCTCCTACAATGAGCAGTTCTTC
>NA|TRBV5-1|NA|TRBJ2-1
CASSRAPEDYNEQFF
TGCGCCAGCAGCCGGGCCCCGGAGGATTACAATGAGCAGTTCTTC
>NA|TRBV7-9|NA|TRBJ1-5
CASSLANQPQHF
TGTGCCAGCAGCTTGGCCAATCAGCCCCAGCATTTT
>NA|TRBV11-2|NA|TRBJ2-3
CASSLRQGGSGDTQYF
TGTGCCAGCAGCTTGAGACAAGGGGGATCGGGAGATACGCAGTATTTT
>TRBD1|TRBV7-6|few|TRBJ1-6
CASSLSTGNDSPLHF
TGTGCCAGCAGCCTATCGACAGGGAACGATTCACCCCTCCACTTT
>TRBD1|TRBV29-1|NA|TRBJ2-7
CSVPGQGFYEQYF
TGCAGCGTACCGGGACAGGGCTTTTACGAGCAGTACTTC
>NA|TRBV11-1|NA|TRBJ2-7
CASSFDSYEQYF
TGTGCCAGCAGCTTTGACAGTTACGAGCAGTACTTC
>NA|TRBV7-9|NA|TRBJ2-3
CASSNTESSTDTQYF
TGTGCCAGCAGCAACACAGAGTCTAGCACAGATACGCAGTATTTT
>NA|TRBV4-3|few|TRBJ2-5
CASSQAPTGTQETQYF
TGCGCCAGCAGCCAAGCCCCGACAGGAACTCAAGAGACCCAGTACTTC
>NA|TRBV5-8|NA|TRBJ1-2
CASSSPWEANYGYTF
TGTGCCAGCAGCTCCCCTTGGGAGGCTAACTATGGCTACACCTTC
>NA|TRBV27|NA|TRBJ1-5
CASSDRTDNQPQHF
TGTGCCAGCAGTGACCGGACAGACAATCAGCCCCAGCATTTT
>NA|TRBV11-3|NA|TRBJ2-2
CASSLQGDTGELFF
TGTGCCAGCAGCTTACAAGGGGACACCGGGGAGCTGTTTTTT
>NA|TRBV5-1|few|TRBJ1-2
CASSLADGANYGYTF
TGCGCCAGCAGCTTGGCCGACGGGGCTAACTATGGCTACACCTTC
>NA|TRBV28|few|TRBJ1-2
CASRVTTGWYGYTF
TGTGCCAGCAGGGTAACAACAGGGTGGTATGGCTACACCTTC
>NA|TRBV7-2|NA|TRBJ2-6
CASSNVASGANVLTF
TGTGCCAGCTCCAACGTAGCCTCTGGGGCCAACGTCCTGACTTTC
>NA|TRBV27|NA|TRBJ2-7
CASSLRAPGHSRPEQYF
TGTGCCAGCAGTTTACGGGCTCCGGGACATAGCCGCCCCGAGCAGTACTTC